This T cell receptor beta chain derives from a study of blood T cells in healthy people across ages. General study results and limits: Among T cells, TCR beta diversity per million cells dropped roughly linearly as age rose.

Sample-barcoded 5' priming and a J-beta primer mix drove a second PCR of 7 to 11 cycles. TCRdb re-called the 5' RACE reads through MiXCR, storing one row per CDR3 protein. The sample yields roughly 800,000 distinct CDR3 sequences, 58% seen once. A remark on this clonotype: What it binds is unknown.

Sequenced input: blood. This receptor was obtained from a man aged 25-45 years in good health.

Here the CDR3 DNA reads TGCAGTGCTAGGAGGCCGAATGAAAAACTGTTTTTT. Protein product: CSARRPNEKLFF. This sequence joins TRBV20-1 and TRBJ1-4, with unresolved D. Looked up from germline, CDR1 is DFQATT and CDR2 is SNEGSKA (reference sequence). V dropped 3 bases and J dropped 5 bases, with 7 bases sitting between them. The CDR3 extends over 12 amino acids.